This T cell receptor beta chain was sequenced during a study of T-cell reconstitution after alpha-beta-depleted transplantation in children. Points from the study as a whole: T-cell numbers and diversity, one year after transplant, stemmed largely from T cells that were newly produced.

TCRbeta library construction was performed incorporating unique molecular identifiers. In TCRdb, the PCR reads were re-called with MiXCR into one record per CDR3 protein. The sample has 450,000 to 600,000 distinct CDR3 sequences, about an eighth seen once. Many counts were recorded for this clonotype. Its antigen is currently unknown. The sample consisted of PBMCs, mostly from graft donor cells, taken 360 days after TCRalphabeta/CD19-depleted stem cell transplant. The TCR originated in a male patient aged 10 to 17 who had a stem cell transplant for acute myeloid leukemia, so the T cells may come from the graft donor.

CDR3 sequence reads: CASSLAGQGDYEQYF. Here the CDR3 DNA reads TGTGCCAGCAGTTTAGCGGGACAGGGAGACTACGAGCAGTACTTC. This sequence joins TRBV28 and TRBJ2-7; TRBD1 matches at 9 bases. Germline V gives CDR1 MDHEN, CDR2 SYDVKM. V shed 2 bases, J shed 3 bases, and the junction held 5 bases outside the gene matches. This CDR3 contains 15 residues.